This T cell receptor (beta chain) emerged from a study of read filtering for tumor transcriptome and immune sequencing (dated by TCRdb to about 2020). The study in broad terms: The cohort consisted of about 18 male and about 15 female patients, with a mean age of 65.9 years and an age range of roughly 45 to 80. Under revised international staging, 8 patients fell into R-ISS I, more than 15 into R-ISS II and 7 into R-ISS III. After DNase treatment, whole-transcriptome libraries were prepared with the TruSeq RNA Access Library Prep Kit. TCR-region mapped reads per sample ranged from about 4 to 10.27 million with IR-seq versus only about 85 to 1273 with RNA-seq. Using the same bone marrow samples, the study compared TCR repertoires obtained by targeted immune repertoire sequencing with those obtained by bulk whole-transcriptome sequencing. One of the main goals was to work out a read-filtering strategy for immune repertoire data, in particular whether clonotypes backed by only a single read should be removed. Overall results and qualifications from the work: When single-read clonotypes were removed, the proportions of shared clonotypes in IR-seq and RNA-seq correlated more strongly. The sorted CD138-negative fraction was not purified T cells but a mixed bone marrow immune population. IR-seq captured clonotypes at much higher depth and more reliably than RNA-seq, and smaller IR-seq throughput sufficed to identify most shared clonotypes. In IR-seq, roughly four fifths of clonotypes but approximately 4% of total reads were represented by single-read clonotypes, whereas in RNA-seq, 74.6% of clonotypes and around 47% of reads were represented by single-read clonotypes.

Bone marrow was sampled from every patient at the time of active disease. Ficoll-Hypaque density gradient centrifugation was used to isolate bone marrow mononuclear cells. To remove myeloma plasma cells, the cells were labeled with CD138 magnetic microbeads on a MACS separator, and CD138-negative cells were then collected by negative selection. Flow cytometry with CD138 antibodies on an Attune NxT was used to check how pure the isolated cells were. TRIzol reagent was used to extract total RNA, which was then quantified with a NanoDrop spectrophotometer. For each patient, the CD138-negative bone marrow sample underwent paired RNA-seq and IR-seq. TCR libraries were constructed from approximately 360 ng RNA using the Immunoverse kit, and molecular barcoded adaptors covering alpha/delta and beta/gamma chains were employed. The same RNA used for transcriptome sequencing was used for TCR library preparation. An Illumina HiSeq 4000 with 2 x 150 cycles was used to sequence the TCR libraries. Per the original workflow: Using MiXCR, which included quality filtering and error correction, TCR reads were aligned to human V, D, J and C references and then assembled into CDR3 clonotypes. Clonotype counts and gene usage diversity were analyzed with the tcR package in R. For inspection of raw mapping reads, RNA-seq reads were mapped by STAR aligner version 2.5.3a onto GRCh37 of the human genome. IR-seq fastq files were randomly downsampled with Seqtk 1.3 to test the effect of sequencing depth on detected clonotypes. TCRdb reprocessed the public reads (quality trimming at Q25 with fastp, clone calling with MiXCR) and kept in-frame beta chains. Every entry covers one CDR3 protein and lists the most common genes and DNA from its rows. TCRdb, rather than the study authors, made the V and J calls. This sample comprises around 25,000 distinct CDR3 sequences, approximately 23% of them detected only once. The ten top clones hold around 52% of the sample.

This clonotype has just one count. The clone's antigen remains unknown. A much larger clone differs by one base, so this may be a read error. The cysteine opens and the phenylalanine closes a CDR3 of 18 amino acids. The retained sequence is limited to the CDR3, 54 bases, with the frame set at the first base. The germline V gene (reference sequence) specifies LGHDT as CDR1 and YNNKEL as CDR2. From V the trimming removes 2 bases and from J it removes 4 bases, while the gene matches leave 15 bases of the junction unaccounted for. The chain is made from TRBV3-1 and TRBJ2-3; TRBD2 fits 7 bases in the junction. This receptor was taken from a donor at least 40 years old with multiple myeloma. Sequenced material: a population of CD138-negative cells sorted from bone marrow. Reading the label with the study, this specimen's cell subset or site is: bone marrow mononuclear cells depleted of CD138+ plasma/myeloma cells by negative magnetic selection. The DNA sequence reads TGTGCCAGCAGCCAACCTCTAGCGCGGGGGTTGGTTGCAGATACGCAGTATTTT. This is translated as CASSQPLARGLVADTQYF.